Below, 29 T cell receptor beta chains from the same sample are listed, as sequenced in a study of blood T cell repertoires in COVID-19. This table comes from immunoSEQ multiplex PCR, and its TCRdb copy is limited to in-frame clones, with some not included. Among about 120,000 clones listed, around 78% were seen once. The sequenced sample was peripheral blood. These receptor sequences come from a man aged 25-45 years with acute or convalescent COVID-19.

This clone came up once. The chain links TRBV6-2 or TRBV6-3 to TRBJ2-2; possible D gene TRBD2, 6 bases. Germline assignment: CDR1 MNHEY and CDR2 SVGEGT. The CDR3 has 15 residues. Trimming removed 5 bases from V and 7 bases from J, with 17 bases in between. CDR3 in DNA: TGTGCCAGCAGTCGTGGGACTTACTACGTCGGGGAGCTGTTTTTT. This translates into CASSRGTYYVGELFF.

The rearrangement uses TRBV5-1 and TRBJ2-5; tentative D call: TRBD1 (6 bases). CDR3 size: 13 residues. Trimming shortened V by 0 bases and J by 3 bases, and 6 bases separated the two germline ends. Germline-derived CDR1 and CDR2 are SGHRS and YFSETQ. The CDR3 DNA follows: TGCGCCAGCAGCTTGGGGACAGAAGAGACCCAGTACTTC. Amino acid sequence: CASSLGTEETQYF.

This clone was recorded a few times. V usage is TRBV5-1 and J usage is TRBJ2-1; D call uncertain. V dropped 3 bases and J dropped 6 bases, with 10 bases sitting between them. CDR3 length equals 13 residues. CDR1 and CDR2 from the germline V gene are SGHRS and YFSETQ. This chain's CDR3 is CASSYASFNEQFF. CDR3 bases: TGCGCCAGCAGCTACGCGAGTTTCAATGAGCAGTTCTTC.

In its sample, this clone was seen a few times. This chain links TRBV11-2 with TRBJ1-1; 9 nucleotides align to TRBD1. The germline V gene encodes CDR1 SGHAT and CDR2 FQNNGV. The ends lost 6 bases at V and 13 bases at J; junction bases unmatched: 9. The CDR3 totals 12 residues. In DNA form, the CDR3 reads TGTGCCAGCAGTTCCCCGGGACAGGGCGGTTTCTTT. It translates to CASSSPGQGGFF.

The chain joins TRBV27 to TRBJ1-5, with 7 nucleotides matching TRBD1. Losses at the gene ends were 0 bases for V and 0 bases for J; bases not matched to a gene: 2. The CDR3 is 16 amino acids. CDR1 and CDR2 (germline): MNHEY, SMNVEV (reference sequence). CDR3 loop: CASSLSGTASNQPQHF. CDR3 sequence (DNA): TGTGCCAGCAGTTTATCGGGGACAGCTAGCAATCAGCCCCAGCATTTT.

The chain has TRBV6-5 and TRBJ2-6, with D uncertain. Between the trimmed V and J ends, which lost 3 bases and 3 bases, there was a span of 3 bases. Germline V gives CDR1 MNHEY, CDR2 SVGAGI. This CDR3 comprises 13 residues. CDR3 in DNA: TGTGCCAGCAGTTATTATGGGGCCAACGTCCTGACTTTC. Its translation: CASSYYGANVLTF.

The rearrangement joins TRBV5-4 to TRBJ2-7; D is undetermined. The germline CDR1 and CDR2 sequences are SGHNT and YYREEE (reference sequence). This CDR3 is built from 13 residues. V was shortened by 0 bases and J by 5 bases, with 9 bases between the two germline ends. This CDR3 reads CASSLDTADEQYV. Here the CDR3 DNA reads TGTGCCAGCAGCTTGGACACCGCGGACGAGCAGTACGTC.

The V and J genes are TRBV6-5 and TRBJ1-2; weak D call: TRBD1 (5 bases). CDR3 length: 15 amino acids. The V gene lost 4 bases and the J gene lost 8 bases, with 20 bases spanning the gap. CDR1 is MNHEY and CDR2 is SVGAGI in the germline V gene. The CDR3 reads CASSSYERRGGGYTF. CDR3 in DNA: TGTGCCAGCAGTTCCTATGAGCGGAGGGGAGGCGGCTACACCTTC.

Written as DNA, the CDR3 is TGCGCCAGCAGCCAAGAGGTAGGGGATGGCTACACCTTC. This codes for CASSQEVGDGYTF. The rearrangement joins TRBV4-3 to TRBJ1-2; D is possibly TRBD1 (5 bases). The V gene lost 0 bases and the J gene lost 6 bases, with 8 bases spanning the gap. The CDR3 is made up of 13 amino acids. CDR1 and CDR2 from the germline V gene are LGHNA and YSLEER.

The chain links TRBV3-1 (or the pseudogene TRBV3-2) to TRBJ2-3; D is perhaps TRBD1 (6 bases). This CDR3 has 15 residues. Germline V gene lookup returns CDR1 LGHDT and CDR2 YNNKEL (reference sequence). Trimming took off 3 bases at V and 4 bases at J, with 14 bases between the two ends. CDR3 DNA: TGTGCCAGCAGCCAGACAGGCGGCGTGCCAGATACGCAGTATTTT. Translated: CASSQTGGVPDTQYF.

This sequence joins TRBV19 and TRBJ1-1; D is perhaps TRBD1 (6 bases). The V gene lost 1 base and the J gene lost 1 base, with 10 bases spanning the gap. CDR1 and CDR2 (germline): LNHDA, SQIVND (reference sequence). The CDR3 length is 15 residues. The DNA for the CDR3 is TGTGCCAGTAGTATAGTAGGGGGTCCGAACACTGAAGCTTTCTTT. This codes for CASSIVGGPNTEAFF.

This chain's CDR3 is CASTWGTGDSGNTIYF. The CDR3 DNA reads as TGTGCCAGTACCTGGGGGACAGGGGACTCTGGAAACACCATATATTTT. V is TRBV9 and J is TRBJ1-3; 10 bases line up with TRBD1. Germline lookup yields CDR1 SGDLS and CDR2 YYNGEE. The CDR3 contains 16 residues. With 8 bases clipped from V and 0 bases from J, the junction kept 8 bases outside the gene matches.

The chain combines TRBV18 with TRBJ1-2; tentative D call: TRBD1 (6 bases). Trimming removed 3 bases at V and 2 bases at J, with 7 bases between. Per the germline V gene, CDR1 is KGHSH and CDR2 is LQKENI. The CDR3 spans 13 residues. CDR3 nucleotides: TGTGCCAGCTCACCCCAGGGGAACTATGGCTACACCTTC. Translation: CASSPQGNYGYTF. The complete variable domain, with remaining parts taken from reference TRBV18 and TRBJ1-2, reads NAGVMQNPRHLVRRRGQEARLRCSPMKGHSHVYWYRQLPEEGLKFMVYLQKENIIDESGMPKERFSAEFPKEGPSILRIQQVVRGDSAAYFCASSPQGNYGYTFGSGTRLTVV.

The J gene is TRBJ2-5, the V gene TRBV29-1; 8 nucleotides agree with TRBD2. Per the germline V gene, CDR1 is SQVTM and CDR2 is ANQGSEA. V lost 3 bases and J lost 2; bases outside the gene matches: 2. This CDR3 comprises 13 residues. The CDR3 here is CSVEVAGQETQYF. In DNA form, the CDR3 reads TGCAGCGTTGAGGTAGCGGGACAAGAGACCCAGTACTTC.

J is TRBJ1-3 and V is TRBV19; 7 nucleotides line up with TRBD1. The CDR3 spans 18 residues. CDR1 and CDR2 (germline): LNHDA, SQIVND (reference sequence). V lost 5 bases to trimming and J lost 1 base; unmatched junction nucleotides: 14. In nucleotides, the CDR3 is TGTGCCAGTAGTTTCTACCGGGACAGTCGGACATCTGGAAACACCATATATTTT. Protein product: CASSFYRDSRTSGNTIYF.

This clone showed up just once. V usage is TRBV3-1 (or the pseudogene TRBV3-2) and J usage is TRBJ2-1, with D possibly TRBD2 on 6 matching bases. The CDR3 consists of 13 residues. CDR1 and CDR2 (germline): LGHDT, YNNKEL (reference sequence). The ends were cut back, 4 bases at V and 8 bases at J, with 12 bases in the middle. The DNA for the CDR3 is TGTGCCAGCAGCCGAGGGGACTTCCATGAGCAGTTCTTC. Its translation is CASSRGDFHEQFF.

The chain recombines TRBV6-4 with TRBJ2-3, with 7 bases aligning to TRBD2. The CDR3 is 17 residues long. Germline loops: CDR1 MRHNA, CDR2 SNTAGT. The V segment lost 0 bases and the J segment 0 bases; nucleotides outside the gene matches: 6. The CDR3 DNA follows: TGTGCCAGCAGTGACTCGGGGGTCGGGGGGAGCACAGATACGCAGTATTTT. Translated, it gives CASSDSGVGGSTDTQYF.

The chain carries TRBV19 and TRBJ2-5; 8 bases agree with TRBD1. The CDR3 has 16 amino acids. CDR1 is LNHDA and CDR2 is SQIVND in the germline V gene (reference sequence). J lost 5 bases, V lost 7 bases, and 15 bases had no gene match. The CDR3 region is CASTPRPGQGRETQYF. CDR3 coding DNA: TGTGCCAGTACCCCTCGCCCCGGACAGGGCCGGGAGACCCAGTACTTC.

V gene TRBV6-7 combines with J gene TRBJ1-4; 7 bases match TRBD1. TRBV6-7 is an ORF, with its function uncertain. The CDR3 loop spans 17 amino acids. V lost 8 bases, J lost 0 bases, and 12 bases stayed unmatched. Here the CDR3 reads CASPNRDRIATNEKLFF. The DNA of the CDR3 is TGTGCCAGCCCGAATCGGGACAGAATAGCAACTAATGAAAAACTGTTTTTT.

V usage is TRBV6-6 and J usage is TRBJ1-1; a weak D match, TRBD1 (5 bases). The germline V gene has CDR1 MNHNY and CDR2 SVGAGI (reference sequence). This CDR3 spans 12 amino acids. The ends were cut back, 7 bases at V and 8 bases at J, with 14 bases in the middle. CDR3 protein: CASTKGAEEAFF. For the CDR3, the DNA is TGTGCCAGCACCAAAGGGGCGGAAGAAGCTTTCTTT.

J is TRBJ1-6 and V is TRBV18, with D unresolved. In germline, CDR1 is KGHSH, CDR2 LQKENI. Trimming removed 2 bases from V and 3 bases from J, with 11 bases in between. This CDR3 is 16 amino acids long. The CDR3 protein is CASSPSGRLYNSPLHF. CDR3 nucleotides: TGTGCCAGCTCACCATCCGGGAGACTCTATAATTCACCCCTCCACTTT.

This clone came up once. The V call is TRBV12-3 or TRBV12-4, the J call TRBJ1-2; no firm D call. The CDR3 loop spans 13 amino acids. Trimming removed 8 bases at V and 8 bases at J, with 18 bases between. This CDR3 is CASGEGGANGYTF. The CDR3 DNA sequence: TGTGCCAGCGGGGAGGGAGGTGCGAACGGCTACACCTTC.

The chain is built from TRBV7-9 and TRBJ2-7; D is uncertain. Trimming took off 1 base at V and 1 base at J, with 5 bases between the two ends. The CDR3 loop spans 13 amino acids. Germline V gene sequence: CDR1 SEHNR, CDR2 FQNEAQ (reference sequence). CDR3 in DNA: TGTGCCAGCAGCTTAGACTCTTCCTACGAGCAGTACGTC. It is translated as CASSLDSSYEQYV.

This rearrangement joins TRBV2 to TRBJ2-3, with D perhaps TRBD2 (6 bases). Per the germline V gene, CDR1 is SNHLY and CDR2 is FYNNEI. The CDR3 totals 18 residues. V was shortened by 3 bases and J by 2 bases, with 21 bases between the two germline ends. CDR3 nucleotide sequence: TGTGCCAGCAGTGATCCCCGGGACTTCCCCCTTGTCACAGATACGCAGTATTTT. Residues: CASSDPRDFPLVTDTQYF.

The gene calls are TRBV19 and TRBJ1-5; D may be TRBD1 (6 bases). The length of the CDR3 is 16 residues. Trimming cost V 3 bases and J 5 bases, with 17 bases left between them. The germline CDR1 and CDR2 sequences are LNHDA and SQIVND (reference sequence). The CDR3: CASSITGGGPHQPQHF. Written as DNA, the CDR3 is TGTGCCAGTAGTATTACGGGCGGGGGGCCCCATCAGCCCCAGCATTTT. Supplemented by reference TRBV19 and TRBJ1-5, the full variable domain reads DGGITQSPKYLFRKEGQNVTLSCEQNLNHDAMYWYRQDPGQGLRLIYYSQIVNDFQKGDIAEGYSVSREKKESFPLTVTSAQKNPTAFYLCASSITGGGPHQPQHFGDGTRLSIL.

This chain links TRBV27 with TRBJ1-5, with a possible D match to TRBD1 (5 bases). The CDR3 has 14 amino acids. The germline gives CDR1 MNHEY, CDR2 SMNVEV (reference sequence). Trimming pared 4 bases from V and 3 bases from J, leaving 10 bases between. CDR3 residues: CASSSDSFNQPQHF. In DNA form, the CDR3 reads TGTGCCAGCAGTTCAGACAGTTTCAATCAGCCCCAGCATTTT.

The V call is TRBV30, the J call TRBJ1-1; D call uncertain. Germline loops: CDR1 GTSNPN, CDR2 SVGIG (reference sequence). Deletions cut 3 bases from V and 0 bases from J, with 8 bases between. CDR3 length equals 13 residues. The CDR3 sequence is CAWRREMNTEAFF. CDR3 nucleotides: TGTGCCTGGAGACGCGAGATGAACACTGAAGCTTTCTTT.

The rearrangement uses TRBV3-1 (or the pseudogene TRBV3-2) and TRBJ1-1; 7 nucleotides line up with TRBD1. This CDR3 is built from 16 residues. V gave up 2 bases and J gave up 6 bases; unmatched junction bases: 12. Germline CDR1 is LGHDT and CDR2 is YNNKEL (reference sequence). CDR3 in DNA: TGTGCCAGCAGCCAAAGCCACTCGACAGGGACGGCTGAAGCTTTCTTT. Amino acid sequence: CASSQSHSTGTAEAFF.

The V gene is TRBV4-1, the J gene TRBJ2-1; 9 bases map to TRBD2. V dropped 7 bases and J dropped 3; count of bases not matched to a gene: 10. The CDR3 extends over 16 amino acids. The germline V gene has CDR1 MGHRA and CDR2 YSYEKL. The CDR3 sequence is CASNPTGLAGYNEQFF. The CDR3 nucleotides are TGCGCCAGCAACCCTACGGGACTAGCCGGCTACAATGAGCAGTTCTTC.